The next 25 T cell receptor beta chains were all read from a single sample in a study of cytomegalovirus exposure and HLA in healthy donors. Vbeta (60) and Jbeta (13) primers were used in the PCR. This table comes from immunoSEQ multiplex PCR, and its TCRdb copy is limited to in-frame clones, with some not included. This table has over 100,000 clones, around 84% appearing once. Sequencing input: PBMCs. The origin of the receptors is a young woman in good health and CMV-seropositive.

The J gene is TRBJ1-3, the V gene TRBV2, with D possibly being TRBD1 (6 bases). CDR1 and CDR2 (germline): SNHLY, FYNNEI. The CDR3 spans 15 residues. V lost 4 bases and J lost 4, with 14 bases in between. CDR3 nucleotides: TGTGCCAGCAGTGCGATCCAGGGGACCGGAAACACCATATATTTT. Protein sequence: CASSAIQGTGNTIYF.

CDR3 sequence reads: CASSQYGTGGRSTEAFF. The CDR3 coding sequence is TGTGCCAGCAGTCAGTACGGGACAGGGGGCCGAAGCACTGAAGCTTTCTTT. The V gene is TRBV9, the J gene TRBJ1-1; 12 positions match TRBD1. Trimming cost V 5 bases and J 4 bases; bases outside gene matches: 12. The CDR3 length is 17 residues. From germline, CDR1 is SGDLS and CDR2 YYNGEE.

The chain has TRBV2 and TRBJ1-2; D is uncertain. CDR3 length: 12 residues. Germline V gives CDR1 SNHLY, CDR2 FYNNEI. V was cut by 3 bases and J by 4 bases, with 6 bases left in between. The CDR3 protein is CASSEDFYGYTF. The CDR3 DNA reads TGTGCCAGCAGTGAGGACTTCTATGGCTACACCTTC.

This chain's CDR3 is CASSDSRQGHYGYTF. The CDR3 DNA reads TGTGCCAGCAGTGACTCTCGACAGGGCCACTATGGCTACACCTTC. The V and J genes are TRBV6-4 and TRBJ1-2; 7 bases line up with TRBD1. This CDR3 region has 15 residues. Losses at the gene ends were 0 bases for V and 3 bases for J; bases not matched to a gene: 4. Per germline, CDR1 MRHNA and CDR2 SNTAGT.

V and J are TRBV5-1 and TRBJ2-2; 8 bases fit TRBD1. The germline CDR1 and CDR2 sequences are SGHRS and YFSETQ. With V trimmed by 0 bases and J by 5 bases, 9 bases remained unmatched. This CDR3 spans 17 amino acids. The CDR3 coding sequence is TGCGCCAGCAGCTTGGTGGCAGGGGGCGCGTCTACCGGGGAGCTGTTTTTT. This encodes CASSLVAGGASTGELFF.

V is TRBV14 and J is TRBJ2-3; D gene uncertain. There are 19 residues in the CDR3. Germline V lookup: CDR1 SGHDN, CDR2 FVKESK. V lost 4 bases and J 1 base, leaving 24 bases between the germline ends. This chain's CDR3 is CASSRLGHGVVLGTDTQYF. In DNA form, the CDR3 reads TGTGCCAGCAGCCGACTTGGCCATGGAGTGGTATTGGGCACAGATACGCAGTATTTT.

The chain links TRBV5-4 to TRBJ2-3, with unresolved D. Trimming took off 3 bases at V and 6 bases at J, with 17 bases between the two ends. The CDR3 totals 15 residues. CDR1 SGHNT and CDR2 YYREEE come from the germline V gene (reference sequence). CDR3: CASSSGSLGQDTQYF. CDR3 in DNA: TGTGCCAGCAGCTCCGGGTCCCTCGGTCAGGATACGCAGTATTTT.

The chain uses TRBV9 and TRBJ1-1, with a possible D match to TRBD1 (5 bases). This CDR3 is 15 amino acids long. CDR1 and CDR2 (germline): SGDLS, YYNGEE. Trimming cost V 2 bases and J 1 base, with 12 bases left between them. The CDR3 here is CASSVQGVPNTEAFF. CDR3 bases: TGTGCCAGCAGCGTTCAAGGGGTCCCGAACACTGAAGCTTTCTTT.

This sequence joins TRBV19 and TRBJ2-3; perhaps TRBD2 as D (6 bases). Germline CDR1 reads LNHDA; CDR2 reads SQIVND (reference sequence). V dropped 5 bases and J dropped 1 base, with 10 bases sitting between them. There are 14 residues in the CDR3. The CDR3 sequence: CASSSGGGTDTQYF. The CDR3 DNA reads TGTGCCAGTAGTTCGGGCGGGGGCACAGATACGCAGTATTTT.

This clone was seen a single time. The V and J genes are TRBV6-5 and TRBJ2-1; possible D gene TRBD2, 6 bases. Per the germline V gene, CDR1 is MNHEY and CDR2 is SVGAGI. The germline V and J ends were trimmed by 8 bases and 6 bases, with 8 bases remaining between them. The CDR3 runs to 11 residues. The CDR3 spells CASFGGNEQFF. The CDR3 DNA follows: TGTGCCAGCTTCGGGGGCAATGAGCAGTTCTTC.

This clone was seen a single time. One end of the junction varies from germline; a read error may be responsible. This chain uses TRBV6-1 with TRBJ1-2; D remains unclear. The CDR3 spans 14 residues. Germline V CDR1 and CDR2: MNHNS, SASEGT. CDR3 amino acids: CATSDERANYGYTF. The CDR3 bases are TGTGCCACCAGTGACGAAAGAGCTAACTATGGCTACACCTTC.

The chain couples TRBV10-3 to TRBJ1-3; tentatively, D is TRBD1 (6 bases). V was trimmed by 6 bases and J by 0 bases, leaving 9 bases between them. CDR1 and CDR2 from the germline V gene are ENHRY and SYGVKD. This CDR3 has 14 amino acids. The CDR3 sequence: CAISRDNSGNTIYF. In DNA, the CDR3 is TGTGCCATCAGCCGGGACAACTCTGGAAACACCATATATTTT.

The chain couples TRBV29-1 to TRBJ1-2; no reliable D call. Germline values: CDR1 SQVTM, CDR2 ANQGSEA. Trimming removed 1 base from V and 4 bases from J, with 7 bases in between. The CDR3 is made up of 12 amino acids. CDR3 amino acids: CSVEGQFYGYTF. The CDR3 nucleotides read TGCAGCGTTGAAGGGCAGTTCTATGGCTACACCTTC.

The J gene is TRBJ2-3, the V gene TRBV28; 7 nucleotides line up with TRBD2. Germline V CDR1 and CDR2: MDHEN, SYDVKM. There are 16 residues in the CDR3. J gave up 0 bases and V 5 bases, and 8 bases lay outside the gene matches. In DNA form, the CDR3 reads TGTGCCAGCAGTCCCCGAGCGGGGCAGAGCACAGATACGCAGTATTTT. It is translated as CASSPRAGQSTDTQYF.

This clone was recorded a few times. V is TRBV4-2 and J is TRBJ1-5; TRBD1 might be the D (6 bases). Germline loops: CDR1 LGHNA, CDR2 YNFKEQ. The CDR3 length is 16 residues. The V end lost 2 bases, the J end lost 1 base, and 12 bases lay between the germline ends. In DNA form, the CDR3 reads TGTGCCAGCAGCCAAACAGGGTTGGGGAGCAATCAGCCCCAGCATTTT. This codes for CASSQTGLGSNQPQHF.

This chain connects TRBV7-2 to TRBJ2-3; a possible D gene is TRBD1 (6 bases). The CDR3 runs 14 residues. Trimming pared 5 bases from V and 2 bases from J, leaving 11 bases between. Germline CDR1 reads SGHTA; CDR2 reads FQGNSA. DNA for the CDR3: TGTGCCAGCAGCGCCAGGGGTCCCACAGATACGCAGTATTTT. Encoded protein: CASSARGPTDTQYF.

This clone was recorded once. The junction shows a germline mismatch at one end, possibly a read error. V and J are TRBV5-1 and TRBJ1-3; 9 nucleotides line up with TRBD1. Germline V gene data show CDR1 as SGHRS and CDR2 as YFSETQ. The CDR3 is 14 amino acids. This chain's CDR3 is CASSTQDRGSTIYF. The DNA for the CDR3 is TGCGCCAGCAGCACCCAGGACAGGGGAAGCACCATATATTTT.

CDR3 protein: CASSPRAGYEQYF. CDR3 coding DNA: TGTGCCAGCAGCCCCCGGGCAGGGTACGAGCAGTACTTC. The V and J genes are TRBV5-6 and TRBJ2-7, with D possibly matching TRBD1 (5 bases). The CDR3 spans 13 residues. The germline V and J ends were trimmed by 4 bases and 4 bases, with 12 bases remaining between them. CDR1 is SGHDT and CDR2 is YYEEEE in the germline V gene.

The chain uses TRBV27 and TRBJ2-7; 7 nucleotides agree with TRBD1. The CDR3 loop spans 13 amino acids. The trim removed 2 bases at V and 7 bases at J, leaving 5 bases unmatched. Germline V gene data show CDR1 as MNHEY and CDR2 as SMNVEV (reference sequence). In DNA, the CDR3 is TGTGCCAGCAGTTTACAGGGGACAGCAGAGCAGTACTTC. This codes for CASSLQGTAEQYF.

V usage is TRBV4-1 and J usage is TRBJ1-5; 7 bases match TRBD1. This CDR3 spans 16 amino acids. Losses at the gene ends were 2 bases for V and 2 bases for J; bases not matched to a gene: 6. The V gene's germline CDR1 is MGHRA and CDR2 YSYEKL. CDR3 residues: CASSQPDRNGNQPQHF. The DNA for the CDR3 is TGCGCCAGCAGCCAACCGGACAGGAATGGCAATCAGCCCCAGCATTTT.

CDR3 loop: CASSSGKGGDEQYF. In DNA, the CDR3 is TGCGCCAGCAGCTCCGGGAAAGGAGGGGACGAGCAGTACTTC. The rearrangement links TRBV5-1 to TRBJ2-5, with a weak D call TRBD2 (6 bases). The closer fit of TRBJ2-7 to the DNA end suggests the J call may be wrong. The CDR3 covers 14 residues. Germline V gene data show CDR1 as SGHRS and CDR2 as YFSETQ.

The rearrangement uses TRBV30 and TRBJ1-6, with a possible D match to TRBD1 (5 bases). V gave up 5 bases and J gave up 9 bases, with 14 bases separating them. Looked up from germline, CDR1 is GTSNPN and CDR2 is SVGIG (reference sequence). The CDR3 is 13 residues long. The CDR3 coding sequence is TGTGCCTGGGGGCGGGGACGAAGTTCACCCCTCCACTTT. It is translated as CAWGRGRSSPLHF.

V usage is TRBV5-4 and J usage is TRBJ2-5, with 10 bases matching TRBD1. The J call may be wrong; the DNA end is better matched by TRBJ2-7. This CDR3 is 15 amino acids long. The germline gives CDR1 SGHNT, CDR2 YYREEE (reference sequence). The CDR3 nucleotides are TGTGCCAGCAGCCTCCGGGACAGGGGATCCTACGAGCAGTACTTC. Translation: CASSLRDRGSYEQYF.

The rearrangement uses TRBV25-1 and TRBJ1-2; maybe TRBD1 (5 bases). V lost 2 bases, J lost 1 base, and 8 bases lay in between. The CDR3 totals 14 residues. The germline V gene encodes CDR1 MGHDK and CDR2 SYGVNS. This chain's CDR3 is CASSEDDSNYGYTF. The CDR3, as DNA: TGTGCCAGCAGTGAAGACGACAGTAACTATGGCTACACCTTC.

The DNA for the CDR3 is TGTGCCAGCAGCTTAGAACACGGGGGGGATACGCAGTATTTT. It is translated as CASSLEHGGDTQYF. The rearrangement joins TRBV7-9 to TRBJ2-3; 7 nucleotides align to TRBD2. From germline, CDR1 is SEHNR and CDR2 FQNEAQ (reference sequence). There are 14 residues in the CDR3. J was trimmed by 6 bases and V by 1 base; bases with no gene match: 4.